This T cell receptor beta chain was recovered during a study of blood T cell repertoires in COVID-19. Study overall: In each case, the material was cDNA or gDNA derived from T cells, B-cell-depleted T cells, or PBMCs.

Source study methods: Researchers report that nucleated cell counts were estimated from reference gene primer amplification. TCRdb keeps only in-frame clones here, not all; method: immunoSEQ multiplex PCR. That table gives V, J and clone size, and the DNA gave D and trimming. The data hold around 400,000 clones, with approximately 93% observed a single time. Participants reported their clinical history, and cohort assignment relied on those reports. Exposed participants encountered a COVID-19 case during the 2 weeks preceding study entry. This CDR3 contains 16 residues. V dropped 1 base and J dropped 2 bases, with 11 bases sitting between them. Germline V CDR1 and CDR2: KGHDR, SFDVKD.

Sample: PBMCs or T cells enriched from blood (not recorded which). The chain combines TRBV24-1 with TRBJ2-1; possibly TRBD2 for D (5 bases). The source is a woman aged 40-49 years who had been exposed to COVID-19. The CDR3 protein is CATSDFSAVAYNEQFF. CDR3 bases: TGTGCCACCAGTGATTTTAGCGCGGTAGCCTACAATGAGCAGTTCTTC.